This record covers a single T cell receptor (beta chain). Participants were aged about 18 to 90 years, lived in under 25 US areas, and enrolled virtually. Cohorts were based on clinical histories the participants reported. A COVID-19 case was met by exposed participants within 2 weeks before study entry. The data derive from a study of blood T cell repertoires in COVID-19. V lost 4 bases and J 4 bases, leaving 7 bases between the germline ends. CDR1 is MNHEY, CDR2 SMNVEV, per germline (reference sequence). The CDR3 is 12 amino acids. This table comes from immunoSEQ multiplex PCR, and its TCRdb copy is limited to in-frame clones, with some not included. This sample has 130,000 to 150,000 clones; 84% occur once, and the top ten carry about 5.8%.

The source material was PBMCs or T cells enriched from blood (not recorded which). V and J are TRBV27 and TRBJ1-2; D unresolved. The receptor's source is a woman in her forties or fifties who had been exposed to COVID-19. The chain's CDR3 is CASSSPLYGYTF. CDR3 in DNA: TGTGCCAGCAGTTCTCCCCTCTATGGCTACACCTTC.